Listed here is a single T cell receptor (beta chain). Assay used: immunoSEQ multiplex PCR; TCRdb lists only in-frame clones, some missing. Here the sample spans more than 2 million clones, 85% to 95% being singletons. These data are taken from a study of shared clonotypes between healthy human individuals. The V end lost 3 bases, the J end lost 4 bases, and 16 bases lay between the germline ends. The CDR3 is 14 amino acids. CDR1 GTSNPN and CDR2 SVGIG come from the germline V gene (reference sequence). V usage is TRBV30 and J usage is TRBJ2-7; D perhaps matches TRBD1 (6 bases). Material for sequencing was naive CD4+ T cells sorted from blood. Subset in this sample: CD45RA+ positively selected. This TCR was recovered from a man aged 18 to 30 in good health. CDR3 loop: CAWRAPGQLYEQYF. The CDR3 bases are TGTGCCTGGAGGGCCCCAGGACAGCTGTACGAGCAGTACTTC. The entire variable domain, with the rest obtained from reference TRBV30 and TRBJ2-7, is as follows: SQTIHQWPATLVQPVGSPLSLECTVEGTSNPNLYWYRQAAGRGLQLLFYSVGIGQISSEVPQNLSASRPQDRQFILSSKKLLLSDSGFYLCAWRAPGQLYEQYFGPGTRLTVT.